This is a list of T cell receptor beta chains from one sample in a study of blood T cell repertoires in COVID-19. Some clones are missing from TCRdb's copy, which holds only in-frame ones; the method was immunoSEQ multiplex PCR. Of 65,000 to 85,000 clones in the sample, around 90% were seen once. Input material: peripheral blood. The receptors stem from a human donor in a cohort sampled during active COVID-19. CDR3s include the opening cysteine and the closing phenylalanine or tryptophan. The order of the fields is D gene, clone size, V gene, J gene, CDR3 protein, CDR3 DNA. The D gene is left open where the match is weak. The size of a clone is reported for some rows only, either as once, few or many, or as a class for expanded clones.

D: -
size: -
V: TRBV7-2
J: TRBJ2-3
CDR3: CASSADNTDTQYF
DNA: TGTGCCAGCAGTGCCGACAACACAGATACGCAGTATTTT

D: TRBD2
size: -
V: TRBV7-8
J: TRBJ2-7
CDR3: CASSFPSLAGRYEQYF
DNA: TGTGCCAGCAGTTTTCCTTCTCTAGCGGGGAGGTACGAGCAGTACTTC

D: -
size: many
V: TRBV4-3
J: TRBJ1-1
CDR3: CAPTRPGFVNTEAFF
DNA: TGCGCCCCCACCCGACCCGGGTTCGTGAACACTGAAGCTTTCTTT

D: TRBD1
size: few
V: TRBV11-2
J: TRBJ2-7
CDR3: CASSSRDSSYEQYF
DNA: TGTGCCAGCAGCTCCCGGGACAGCTCCTACGAGCAGTACTTC

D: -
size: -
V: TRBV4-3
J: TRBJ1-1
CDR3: CASSQDSAGGTEAFF
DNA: TGCGCCAGCAGCCAAGATTCTGCGGGTGGCACTGAAGCTTTCTTT

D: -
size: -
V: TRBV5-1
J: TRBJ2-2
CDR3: CASSRTATNTGELFF
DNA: TGCGCCAGCAGCAGGACAGCTACGAACACCGGGGAGCTGTTTTTT

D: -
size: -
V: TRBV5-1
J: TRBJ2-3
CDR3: CASSLAVTDTQYF
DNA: TGCGCCAGCAGCTTGGCGGTCACAGATACGCAGTATTTT

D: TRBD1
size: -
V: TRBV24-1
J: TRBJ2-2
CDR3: CATGQGGSGELFF
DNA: TGTGCCACCGGACAGGGGGGATCCGGGGAGCTGTTTTTT

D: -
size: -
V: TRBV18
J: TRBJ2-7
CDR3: CASSPKAASSYEQYF
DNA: TGTGCCAGCTCACCAAAGGCAGCTAGCTCCTACGAGCAGTACTTC

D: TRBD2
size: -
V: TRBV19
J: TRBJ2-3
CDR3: CASATSADTQYF
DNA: TGTGCCAGTGCAACTAGCGCTGATACGCAGTATTTT

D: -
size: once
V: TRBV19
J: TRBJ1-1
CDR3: CASRPTGLSNTEAFF
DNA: TGTGCCAGTAGGCCTACAGGCTTAAGTAACACTGAAGCTTTCTTT

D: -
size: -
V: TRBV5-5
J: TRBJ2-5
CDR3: CASSGGTVETQYF
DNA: TGTGCCAGCAGCGGGGGCACAGTAGAGACCCAGTACTTC

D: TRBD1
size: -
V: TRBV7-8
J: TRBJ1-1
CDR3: CASSPRQGGGAFF
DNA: TGTGCCAGCAGTCCGAGACAGGGCGGAGGAGCTTTCTTT

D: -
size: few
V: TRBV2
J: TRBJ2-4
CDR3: CASRDSLAKNIQYF
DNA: TGTGCCAGCAGGGACAGCCTAGCCAAAAACATTCAGTACTTC

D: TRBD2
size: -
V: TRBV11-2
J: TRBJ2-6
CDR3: CASTPGLAGRSGANVLTF
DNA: TGTGCCAGCACACCCGGACTAGCGGGGCGCTCTGGGGCCAACGTCCTGACTTTC

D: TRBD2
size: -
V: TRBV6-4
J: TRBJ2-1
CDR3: CASSTSGRSSYNEQFF
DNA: TGTGCCAGCAGTACTAGCGGGAGGAGCTCCTACAATGAGCAGTTCTTC

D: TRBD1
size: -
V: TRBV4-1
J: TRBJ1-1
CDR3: CASSKPGTGLAAFF
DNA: TGCGCCAGCAGTAAGCCCGGGACAGGGCTTGCAGCTTTCTTT

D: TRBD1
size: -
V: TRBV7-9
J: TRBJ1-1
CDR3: CASSLDDRAGEAFF
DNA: TGTGCCAGCAGCTTAGATGACAGGGCAGGGGAAGCTTTCTTT

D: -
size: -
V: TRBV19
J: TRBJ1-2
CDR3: CASTEGFIYGYTF
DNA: TGTGCCAGTACGGAGGGATTTATTTATGGCTACACCTTC

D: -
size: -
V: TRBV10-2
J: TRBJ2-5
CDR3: CASSESISLETQYF
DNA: TGCGCCAGCAGTGAGTCGATTAGCTTGGAGACCCAGTACTTC

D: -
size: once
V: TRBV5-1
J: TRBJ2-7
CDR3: CASRSGQGPTYEQYF
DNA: TGCGCCAGCAGGAGTGGGCAGGGGCCGACCTACGAGCAGTACTTC

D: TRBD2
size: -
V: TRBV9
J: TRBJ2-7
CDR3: CASSVAAGGISDEQYF
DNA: TGTGCCAGCAGCGTTGCAGCGGGAGGAATCTCCGACGAGCAGTACTTC

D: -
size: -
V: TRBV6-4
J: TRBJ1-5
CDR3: CASSDSPGNSNQPQHF
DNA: TGTGCCAGCAGTGACTCGCCAGGGAATAGCAATCAGCCCCAGCATTTT

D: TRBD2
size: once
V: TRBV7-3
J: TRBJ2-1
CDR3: CASSLTPAGGAYNEQFF
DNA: TGTGCCAGCAGCTTAACGCCAGCGGGAGGGGCCTACAATGAGCAGTTCTTC

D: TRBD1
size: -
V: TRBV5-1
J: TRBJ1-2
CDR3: CASSLAGTGTGYTF
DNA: TGCGCCAGCAGCTTGGCCGGGACAGGTACTGGCTACACCTTC

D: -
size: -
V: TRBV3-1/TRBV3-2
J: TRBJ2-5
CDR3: CASSQLGKQQETQYF
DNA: TGTGCCAGCAGCCAACTCGGGAAACAACAAGAGACCCAGTACTTC

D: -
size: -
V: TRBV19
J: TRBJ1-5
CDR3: CASSIGWQGINQPQHF
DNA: TGTGCCAGTAGTATCGGGTGGCAGGGCATCAATCAGCCCCAGCATTTT

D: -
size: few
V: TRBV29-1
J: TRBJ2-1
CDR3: CSVEDRGREQFF
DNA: TGCAGCGTTGAAGACCGGGGTAGAGAGCAGTTCTTC

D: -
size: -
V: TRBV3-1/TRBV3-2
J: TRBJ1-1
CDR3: CASSQGGQRPAFF
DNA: TGTGCCAGCAGCCAAGGTGGGCAAAGGCCCGCTTTCTTT